This entry lists 15 T cell receptor beta chains sequenced from one sample in a study of blood T cell repertoires in COVID-19. Profiling relied on immunoSEQ multiplex PCR, and the TCRdb table lists in-frame clones only, not all of them. In the table there are about 200,000 clones, approximately 86% of which are singletons. Specimen: PBMCs or T cells enriched from blood (not recorded which). The receptors here all came from a woman aged 25 to 45 who had been exposed to COVID-19.

This chain connects TRBV11-2 to TRBJ2-3; 12 nucleotides align to TRBD2. Germline trimming cut 2 bases from V and 4 bases from J; bases unmatched to any gene: 10. This CDR3 spans 18 amino acids. The germline V gene has CDR1 SGHAT and CDR2 FQNNGV. The CDR3 loop is CASSLLGASGGAPDTQYF. CDR3 DNA sequence: TGTGCCAGCAGCTTATTAGGGGCTAGCGGGGGGGCCCCAGATACGCAGTATTTT.

The chain's CDR3 is CSVERTDNTEAFF. CDR3 nucleotides: TGCAGCGTTGAAAGGACAGATAACACTGAAGCTTTCTTT. This chain uses TRBV29-1 with TRBJ1-1; D perhaps matches TRBD1 (6 bases). Per the germline V gene, CDR1 is SQVTM and CDR2 is ANQGSEA. The CDR3 totals 13 residues. V lost 2 bases, J lost 2 bases, and 9 bases lay in between.

This clone came up once. The rearrangement links TRBV5-8 to TRBJ1-5; perhaps TRBD1 as D (6 bases). Germline CDR1 reads SGHTS; CDR2 reads YDEGEE. The length of the CDR3 is 15 residues. V lost 0 bases and J 4 bases, leaving 11 bases between the germline ends. CDR3 coding DNA: TGTGCCAGCAGCTTGGGGACAGCCAAAAATCAGCCCCAGCATTTT. This sequence encodes CASSLGTAKNQPQHF.

This chain's CDR3 is CATSRTSGSTDTQYF. CDR3 sequence (DNA): TGTGCCACCTCCCGGACTAGCGGGTCCACAGATACGCAGTATTTT. The rearrangement uses TRBV24-1 and TRBJ2-3, with 11 bases matching TRBD2. This CDR3 is 15 amino acids long. The germline V gene has CDR1 KGHDR and CDR2 SFDVKD. Trimming at V came to 9 bases and at J to 2 bases, leaving 6 bases not matched to a gene.

This CDR3 reads CASSPEVAFSPLHF. CDR3 sequence (DNA): TGCGCCAGCAGCCCAGAGGTAGCCTTTTCACCCCTCCACTTT. J is TRBJ1-6 and V is TRBV4-1, with D unresolved. Trimming cost V 4 bases and J 9 bases, with 13 bases left between them. This CDR3 spans 14 amino acids. Germline V gene data show CDR1 as MGHRA and CDR2 as YSYEKL.

This rearrangement joins TRBV5-4 to TRBJ1-2; 12 bases are shared with TRBD1. Per the germline V gene, CDR1 is SGHNT and CDR2 is YYREEE (reference sequence). Trimming at V came to 1 base and at J to 8 bases, leaving 9 bases not matched to a gene. CDR3 length equals 16 residues. CDR3 nucleotides: TGTGCCAGCAGCTTGCATCGGGGACAGGGGGCTTTGGGCTACACCTTC. Translation: CASSLHRGQGALGYTF.

The gene calls are TRBV30 and TRBJ1-4, with D uncertain. With 3 bases removed from V and 8 bases from J, the gap between germline ends came to 16 bases. CDR3 length: 14 residues. Germline V lookup: CDR1 GTSNPN, CDR2 SVGIG (reference sequence). This CDR3 is CAWSQIGIWEKLFF. CDR3 coding DNA: TGTGCCTGGAGCCAGATCGGGATTTGGGAAAAACTGTTTTTT.

The chain joins TRBV19 to TRBJ2-1; a weak D match, TRBD1 (6 bases). Trimming stripped 2 bases from V and 5 bases from J, with 13 bases between. The CDR3 totals 15 residues. Germline-derived CDR1 and CDR2 are LNHDA and SQIVND (reference sequence). Written as DNA, the CDR3 is TGTGCCAGTAGTATATCCAGGGGCTCACACAATGAGCAGTTCTTC. Protein: CASSISRGSHNEQFF.

The gene calls are TRBV5-6 and TRBJ1-6; D might be TRBD1 (5 bases). CDR1 is SGHDT, CDR2 YYEEEE, per germline. V lost 1 base to trimming and J lost 9 bases, with 11 bases between them. The CDR3 sequence is 14 residues long. The CDR3 is CASSLRQGTSPLHF. In DNA, the CDR3 is TGTGCCAGCAGCTTGAGGCAGGGTACTTCACCCCTCCACTTT.

J is TRBJ2-3 and V is TRBV28, with 10 positions matching TRBD2. Germline CDR1 MDHEN, CDR2 SYDVKM. The J segment lost 1 base and the V segment lost 6 bases, leaving 10 bases of the junction unmatched. The CDR3 loop spans 17 amino acids. The CDR3 reads CASSSPTSGVGTDTQYF. As DNA, the CDR3 is TGTGCCAGCAGCAGCCCTACTAGCGGGGTTGGCACAGATACGCAGTATTTT. The whole variable domain, remainder taken from reference TRBV28 and TRBJ2-3, is DVKVTQSSRYLVKRTGEKVFLECVQDMDHENMFWYRQDPGLGLRLIYFSYDVKMKEKGDIPEGYSVSREKKERFSLILESASTNQTSMYLCASSSPTSGVGTDTQYFGPGTRLTVL.

This rearrangement joins TRBV4-1 to TRBJ1-2; weak D call: TRBD1 (5 bases). Trimming shortened V by 0 bases and J by 3 bases, and 11 bases separated the two germline ends. The V gene's germline CDR1 is MGHRA and CDR2 YSYEKL. The CDR3 extends over 15 amino acids. The CDR3 DNA is TGCGCCAGCAGCCAAGACTCAGGGATGGACTATGGCTACACCTTC. This sequence encodes CASSQDSGMDYGYTF.

A single count supports this clone. The chain links TRBV5-1 to TRBJ1-1, with D possibly TRBD1 on 6 matching bases. Trimming took off 7 bases at V and 0 bases at J, with 13 bases between the two ends. Germline V gives CDR1 SGHRS, CDR2 YFSETQ. The CDR3 loop spans 14 amino acids. The CDR3 reads CASSRTDMNTEAFF. In DNA form, the CDR3 reads TGCGCCAGCTCAAGGACAGATATGAACACTGAAGCTTTCTTT.

The chain carries TRBV25-1 and TRBJ2-1, with 9 nucleotides matching TRBD2. The CDR3 is 14 residues long. Germline CDR1 reads MGHDK; CDR2 reads SYGVNS. V was pared by 10 bases and J by 6 bases, with 10 bases of the junction left unmatched. CDR3 sequence reads: CATTRGGWGNEQFF. In DNA form, the CDR3 reads TGTGCCACCACGCGGGGGGGCTGGGGCAATGAGCAGTTCTTC.

The chain is built from TRBV27 and TRBJ2-7; maybe TRBD1 (5 bases). Germline V gene sequence: CDR1 MNHEY, CDR2 SMNVEV (reference sequence). Trimming took off 2 bases at V and 2 bases at J, with 10 bases between the two ends. The CDR3 is 14 residues long. CDR3 bases: TGTGCCAGCAGTTTACACGACAGACCCTACGAGCAGTACTTC. Its translation is CASSLHDRPYEQYF.

This clone was detected only a few times. CDR3 loop: CASRQGLSYEQYF. CDR3 DNA: TGTGCCAGCAGACAGGGGCTATCCTACGAGCAGTACTTC. J is TRBJ2-7 and V is TRBV12-3 or TRBV12-4; TRBD1 matches at 7 bases. V dropped 6 bases and J dropped 1; count of bases not matched to a gene: 3. The CDR3 sequence is 13 residues long.